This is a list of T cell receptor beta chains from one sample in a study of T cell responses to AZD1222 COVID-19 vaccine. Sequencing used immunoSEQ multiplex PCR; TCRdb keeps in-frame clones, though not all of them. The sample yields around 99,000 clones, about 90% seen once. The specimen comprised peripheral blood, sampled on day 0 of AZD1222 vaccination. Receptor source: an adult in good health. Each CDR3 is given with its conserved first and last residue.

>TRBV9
CASSRQNTEAFF
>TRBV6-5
CASFGGSFEQYF
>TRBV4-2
CASSQAYSGGEQETQYF
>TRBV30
CAWRVLAAYEQYF
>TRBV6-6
CASSYFEGAGTGELFF
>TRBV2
CASGRDTGELFF
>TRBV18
CASSRYLSEGVDIQYF
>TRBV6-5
CASSNRAAGETQYF
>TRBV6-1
CASSDQGNQPQHF
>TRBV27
CASSSGTGGGQPQHF
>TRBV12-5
CASALPQPSNTEAFF
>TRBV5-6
CASREAGRSTEAFF
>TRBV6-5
CASTTDRRAFF
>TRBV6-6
CASSYSLDQPQHF
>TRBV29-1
CSVEVTAYEQYF
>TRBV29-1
CSVEDGTGRSYEQYF
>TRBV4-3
CASSLRGLNEQFF
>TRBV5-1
CASSPGTGDYEQYF
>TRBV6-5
CASSHRSTYEQYF
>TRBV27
CASSQDGRFYGYTF
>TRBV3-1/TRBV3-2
CASSQELPGAGQPQHF
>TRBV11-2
CASSSLRSYEQYF
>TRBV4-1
CASAYSGQLRGYTF
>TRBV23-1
CASSHLAGTTAYNEQFF
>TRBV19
CASTPWGFTEAFF
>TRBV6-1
CASSEALQGRTEAFF
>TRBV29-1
CSVDKGRETQYF
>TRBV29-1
CSVSGGGNQPQHF
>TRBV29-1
CSVRVGEGGKQFF
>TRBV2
CASSRTSGSYEQYF
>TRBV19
CASRDPGTSGSQQYF
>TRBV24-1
CATSPRPDEKLFF
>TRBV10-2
CASSVGETYEQYF
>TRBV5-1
CASSVLAGDVDTQYF
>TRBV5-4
CASSSTRGSTIYF
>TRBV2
CASSRDVNSPLHF
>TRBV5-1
CASSSEDQGPKYF
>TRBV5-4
CASSLELAVSREQFF
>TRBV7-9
CASSQGLNHGYTF
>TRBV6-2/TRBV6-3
CASSYPTGTGSEEQYF
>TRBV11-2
CASRGKTGKAYEQYF
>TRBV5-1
CASGRGQGVDEQFF
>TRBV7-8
CASSLDGSNTEAFF
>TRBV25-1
CASSEHQGNTDTQYF
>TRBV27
CASSLLPGRETQYF
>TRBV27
CASSLMGGGMNTEAFF
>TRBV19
CASSMAGLEWGYGYTF
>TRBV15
CATSRDRGFDEQFF
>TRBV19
CASRGGKTNEKLFF
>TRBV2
CASSQSSGNTIYF
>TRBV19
CASRRSPTDTEAFF